This T cell receptor (beta chain) was captured in a study of cytomegalovirus exposure and HLA in healthy donors. General study findings and limits: Whilst most TCR sequences proved rare, a subset of public TCRs occurred across many donors. Later, an analysis found that TCR clusters from the first cohort tended to co-occur in the roughly 130 validation repertoires. Cytomegalovirus association was listed for about 180 TCR beta chains.

The CDR3 runs 14 residues. Germline V gives CDR1 MDHEN, CDR2 SYDVKM. The trim removed 5 bases at V and 2 bases at J, leaving 3 bases unmatched. It was the approximately 120-subject validation cohort, separate from the roughly 700-subject first cohort, to which the donors belonged. This clone was picked up one time. The target antigen is unknown. The method was immunoSEQ multiplex PCR; TCRdb's version includes in-frame clones alone and lacks a portion of them. The table shows over 250,000 clones, with 65% to 90% occurring only once. The rearrangement joins TRBV28 to TRBJ2-7; 10 bases agree with TRBD1. Sequencing was performed on PBMCs. The receptor was isolated from a woman aged 18 to 35 in good health and CMV-seronegative. In nucleotides, the CDR3 is TGTGCCAGCAGTCACGACAGGGGGCCCTACGAGCAGTACTTC. It codes for CASSHDRGPYEQYF.